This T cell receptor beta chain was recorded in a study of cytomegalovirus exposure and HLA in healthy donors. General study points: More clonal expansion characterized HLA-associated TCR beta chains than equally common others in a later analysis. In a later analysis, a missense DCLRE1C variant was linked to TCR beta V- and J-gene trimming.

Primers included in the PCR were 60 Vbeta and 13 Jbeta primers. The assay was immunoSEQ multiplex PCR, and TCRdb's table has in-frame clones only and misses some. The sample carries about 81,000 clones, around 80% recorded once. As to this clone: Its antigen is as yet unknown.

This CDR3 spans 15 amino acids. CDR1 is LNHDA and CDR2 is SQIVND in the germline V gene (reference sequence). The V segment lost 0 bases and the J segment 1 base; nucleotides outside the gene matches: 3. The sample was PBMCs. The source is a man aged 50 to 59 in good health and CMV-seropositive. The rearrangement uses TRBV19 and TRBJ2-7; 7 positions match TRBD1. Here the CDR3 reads CASSIDTGESYEQYF. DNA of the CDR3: TGTGCCAGTAGTATAGATACAGGGGAGTCCTACGAGCAGTACTTC. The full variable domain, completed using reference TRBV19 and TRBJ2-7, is DGGITQSPKYLFRKEGQNVTLSCEQNLNHDAMYWYRQDPGQGLRLIYYSQIVNDFQKGDIAEGYSVSREKKESFPLTVTSAQKNPTAFYLCASSIDTGESYEQYFGPGTRLTVT.